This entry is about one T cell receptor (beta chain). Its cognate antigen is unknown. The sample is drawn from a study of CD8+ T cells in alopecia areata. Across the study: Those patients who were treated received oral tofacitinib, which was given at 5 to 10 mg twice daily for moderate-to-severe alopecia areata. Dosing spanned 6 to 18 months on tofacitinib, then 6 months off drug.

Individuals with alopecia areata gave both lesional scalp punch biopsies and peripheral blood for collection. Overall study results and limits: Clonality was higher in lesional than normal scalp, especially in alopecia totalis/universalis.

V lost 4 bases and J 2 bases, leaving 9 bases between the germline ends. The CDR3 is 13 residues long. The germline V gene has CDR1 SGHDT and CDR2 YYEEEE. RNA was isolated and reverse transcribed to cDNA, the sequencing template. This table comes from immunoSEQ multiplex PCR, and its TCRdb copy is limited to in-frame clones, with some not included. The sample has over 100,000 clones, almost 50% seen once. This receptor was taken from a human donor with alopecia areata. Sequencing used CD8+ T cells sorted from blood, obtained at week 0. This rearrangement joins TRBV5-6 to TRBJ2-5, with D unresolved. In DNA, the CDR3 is TGTGCCAGCAGCCCGCCCGTTCAAGAGACCCAGTACTTC. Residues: CASSPPVQETQYF.